This T cell receptor (beta chain) is drawn from a study of shared clonotypes between healthy human individuals. The overall study: There were three CD4 naive, three CD4 memory, two CD8 naive and one CD8 memory plates per donor.

The V and J ends lost 2 bases and 0 bases respectively, with 9 bases between them. The CDR3 is made up of 14 amino acids. Looked up from germline, CDR1 is SGHRS and CDR2 is YFSETQ. Study results and limitations: Clonotypes which were not shared had lower generation probabilities than clonotypes that all four donors shared. In general, naive subsets displayed greater estimated richness than memory subsets did.

Clones were read by immunoSEQ multiplex PCR, and TCRdb kept only the in-frame ones, dropping some. The sample holds more than 2 million clones, almost 96% seen once. On this clone itself: The antigen remains unidentified.

This clonotype was obtained from a young man in good health. The chain carries TRBV5-1 and TRBJ2-7; D possibly corresponds to TRBD2 (6 bases). The sample comprised naive CD4+ T cells sorted from blood. Documented subset: CD45RA+ positively selected. This chain's CDR3 is CASSFGGISYEQYF. In DNA, the CDR3 is TGCGCCAGCAGCTTTGGGGGGATCTCCTACGAGCAGTACTTC.